A single sample gave rise to the 10 T cell receptor beta chains below, sequenced in a study of T cell repertoires in cytomegalovirus infection (dated by TCRdb to about 2019). Sequencing took place on an Illumina HiSeq 1500. In TCRdb, the public reads were trimmed at Q25 with fastp and aligned with MiXCR, with productive beta chains retained. CDR3 protein duplicates are merged, each entry listing the most common genes and DNA. This sample gives about 260,000 distinct CDR3 sequences in total; approximately 10% of them show up just once. The ten largest make up more than 13% of the sample. Source material: PBMCs. These receptors were collected from a human donor in good health (CMV status not recorded). Some clones in this sample may be carry-over from other donors' samples.

This clonotype was recorded at least ten times. The genes are TRBV7-2 and TRBJ2-7; 11 positions agree with TRBD2. The CDR3 spans 13 residues. Germline V gene data show CDR1 as SGHTA and CDR2 as FQGNSA. After removal of 1 base from V and 7 bases from J, the junction contained 0 bases not matched to a gene. The CDR3 region has the DNA TGTGCCAGCAGCTTAGTAGCGGGAGGGGAGCAGTACTTC. It encodes CASSLVAGGEQYF.

This clonotype has a count of ten or more. The CDR3 loop reads CASRPGAGALSYEQYF. CDR3 DNA: TGTGCCAGCAGGCCAGGGGCGGGAGCCCTCTCCTACGAGCAGTACTTC. V and J are TRBV12-3 or TRBV12-4 and TRBJ2-7, with D maybe TRBD2 (7 bases). This CDR3 contains 16 residues. V was shortened by 6 bases and J by 0 bases, with 18 bases between the two germline ends.

This clonotype came up a few times. The rearrangement joins TRBV6-5 to TRBJ2-7, with TRBD1 identical over 7 bases. The CDR3 runs 15 residues. Trimming took 6 bases from V and 3 from J; bases not matched to a gene: 11. Germline-derived CDR1 and CDR2 are MNHEY and SVGAGI. The CDR3 here is CASRSGAGGIYEQYF. The CDR3 DNA reads TGTGCCAGCAGGTCCGGGGCAGGGGGTATCTACGAGCAGTACTTC.

This clonotype was recorded many times. The chain recombines TRBV7-2 with TRBJ2-4; D possibly matches TRBD1 or TRBD2 (5 bases each). The length of the CDR3 is 14 residues. The germline V and J ends were trimmed by 5 bases and 4 bases, with 12 bases remaining between them. Germline V gene lookup returns CDR1 SGHTA and CDR2 FQGNSA. In DNA, the CDR3 is TGTGCCAGCAGCAACCGGGACGGAAAAAACATTCAGTACTTC. It translates to CASSNRDGKNIQYF.

This clonotype occurred many times. The rearrangement links TRBV6-1 to TRBJ1-4; D perhaps matches TRBD1 (5 bases). The CDR3 has 14 amino acids. CDR1 and CDR2 from the germline V gene are MNHNS and SASEGT. Deletions cut 5 bases from V and 7 bases from J, with 14 bases between. CDR3 sequence: CASSYGGLGEKLFF. DNA for the CDR3: TGTGCCAGCAGTTATGGGGGGTTGGGTGAAAAACTGTTTTTT.

This clonotype has a handful of counts. J is TRBJ2-3 and V is TRBV6-5; no definite D call. Trimming shortened V by 7 bases and J by 7 bases, and 18 bases separated the two germline ends. The CDR3 is made up of 14 amino acids. In germline, CDR1 is MNHEY, CDR2 SVGAGI. CDR3 sequence (DNA): TGTGCCAGCACCCTTACGGTATCCGGACATACGCAGTATTTT. Its protein is CASTLTVSGHTQYF.

This clonotype was counted ten times or more. The gene calls are TRBV7-2 and TRBJ1-5; D is possibly TRBD1 (5 bases). The V gene's germline CDR1 is SGHTA and CDR2 FQGNSA. The CDR3 has 17 residues. The ends were cut back, 5 bases at V and 4 bases at J, with 21 bases in the middle. The CDR3 loop reads CASSPHGVTVPNQPQHF. The CDR3 DNA is TGTGCCAGCAGCCCGCACGGGGTGACAGTTCCGAATCAGCCCCAGCATTTT.

This clonotype was seen a handful of times. This sequence joins TRBV5-1 and TRBJ1-1, with TRBD1 as a possible D gene (5 bases). Trimming removed 0 bases from V and 4 bases from J, with 16 bases in between. Germline V gene data show CDR1 as SGHRS and CDR2 as YFSETQ. The CDR3 consists of 16 residues. The CDR3 sequence is CASSLVFGDRGTEAFF. CDR3 coding DNA: TGCGCCAGCAGCTTGGTCTTTGGGGACCGGGGCACTGAAGCTTTCTTT.

This clonotype was recorded at least ten times. The rearrangement joins TRBV11-2 to TRBJ1-1, with no clear D. The V and J ends lost 4 bases and 1 base respectively, with 10 bases between them. There are 14 residues in the CDR3. Germline values: CDR1 SGHAT, CDR2 FQNNGV. In DNA form, the CDR3 reads TGTGCCAGCAGCTCCTTGCGCGGGAACACTGAAGCTTTCTTT. Protein: CASSSLRGNTEAFF.

This clonotype was detected many times. CDR3 residues: CASRRKTNTGELFF. The DNA for the CDR3 is TGTGCCAGCAGACGGAAAACGAACACCGGGGAGCTGTTTTTT. The chain links TRBV6-1 to TRBJ2-2; D is unresolved. This CDR3 is built from 14 residues. The germline V and J ends were trimmed by 6 bases and 0 bases, with 8 bases remaining between them. Germline V gene lookup returns CDR1 MNHNS and CDR2 SASEGT.